The rows below give T cell receptor beta chains drawn from one sample of a study of T cell responses to AZD1222 COVID-19 vaccine. Measured with immunoSEQ multiplex PCR; TCRdb has only the in-frame clones, and not every one. This repertoire shows 95,000 to 150,000 clones, around 88% found once; its top ten account for about 5%. This specimen consisted of peripheral blood, obtained on day 0 of AZD1222 vaccination. These receptors were obtained from an adult in good health. Each CDR3 is given with its conserved first and last residue. The order of the fields is J gene, V gene, CDR3 protein.

j_gene: TRBJ1-1; v_gene: TRBV2; CDR3aa: CATLPLERGDEAFF
j_gene: TRBJ2-3; v_gene: TRBV5-1; CDR3aa: CASSLVGGFATDTQYF
j_gene: TRBJ2-7; v_gene: TRBV9; CDR3aa: CASSGGAPYEQYF
j_gene: TRBJ1-3; v_gene: TRBV7-6; CDR3aa: CASSLGQGFSGNTIYF
j_gene: TRBJ2-1; v_gene: TRBV7-2; CDR3aa: CASSLGMGSSYNEQFF
j_gene: TRBJ2-2; v_gene: TRBV7-2; CDR3aa: CASSFRTSGGTVTGELFF
j_gene: TRBJ2-1; v_gene: TRBV7-2; CDR3aa: CASSLIQGSYNEQFF
j_gene: TRBJ1-6; v_gene: TRBV6-1; CDR3aa: CASSEFIGAQYNSPLHF
j_gene: TRBJ1-1; v_gene: TRBV20-1; CDR3aa: CSASRTGIVEAFF
j_gene: TRBJ1-3; v_gene: TRBV18; CDR3aa: CASSPPIGNTIYF
j_gene: TRBJ1-4; v_gene: TRBV18; CDR3aa: CASSPNWGANEKLFF
j_gene: TRBJ2-6; v_gene: TRBV19; CDR3aa: CASSIRAHSGANVLTF
j_gene: TRBJ2-7; v_gene: TRBV15; CDR3aa: CATSEGAGQSHEQYF
j_gene: TRBJ2-1; v_gene: TRBV2; CDR3aa: CASMLESGGNEQFF
j_gene: TRBJ2-1; v_gene: TRBV29-1; CDR3aa: CSVAGGEQFF
j_gene: TRBJ2-3; v_gene: TRBV6-6; CDR3aa: CASSHAGTSLGTDTQYF
j_gene: TRBJ2-5; v_gene: TRBV7-7; CDR3aa: CASSLGPSQETQYF
j_gene: TRBJ2-7; v_gene: TRBV28; CDR3aa: CASSPWGTGPYEQYF
j_gene: TRBJ2-7; v_gene: TRBV9; CDR3aa: CASSPRDTRSYEQYF
j_gene: TRBJ1-1; v_gene: TRBV4-2; CDR3aa: CASQYEMNTEAFF
j_gene: TRBJ2-7; v_gene: TRBV7-2; CDR3aa: CASKSSGGSYEQYF
j_gene: TRBJ1-2; v_gene: TRBV2; CDR3aa: CASSDRDIRNYGYTF
j_gene: TRBJ2-1; v_gene: TRBV3-1/TRBV3-2; CDR3aa: CASSPLMGQSSYNEQFF
j_gene: TRBJ1-4; v_gene: TRBV5-1; CDR3aa: CASSPAGNGEKLFF
j_gene: TRBJ2-5; v_gene: TRBV6-1; CDR3aa: CASSEAQGGGETQYF
j_gene: TRBJ1-6; v_gene: TRBV6-5; CDR3aa: CASRGTGVGSPLHF
j_gene: TRBJ1-1; v_gene: TRBV12-3/TRBV12-4; CDR3aa: CASSRQENTEAFF
j_gene: TRBJ2-2; v_gene: TRBV5-1; CDR3aa: CASSPGTMNTGELFF
j_gene: TRBJ1-5; v_gene: TRBV27; CDR3aa: CASRGGSRPELPQHF
j_gene: TRBJ1-5; v_gene: TRBV10-3; CDR3aa: CAIGQGVDQPQHF
j_gene: TRBJ1-3; v_gene: TRBV25-1; CDR3aa: CASSEFGDSGNTIYF
j_gene: TRBJ2-3; v_gene: TRBV5-1; CDR3aa: CASSSSSGGPTDTQYF
j_gene: TRBJ2-3; v_gene: TRBV10-3; CDR3aa: CAISSGTSYRTDTQYF
j_gene: TRBJ2-2; v_gene: TRBV4-1; CDR3aa: CASSQDRDYNWANTGELFF
j_gene: TRBJ2-7; v_gene: TRBV13; CDR3aa: CASSLEGTEDSYEQYF
j_gene: TRBJ2-7; v_gene: TRBV4-2; CDR3aa: CASSSSGGSDEQYF
j_gene: TRBJ2-1; v_gene: TRBV2; CDR3aa: CASSEEAAGGINEQFF
j_gene: TRBJ1-2; v_gene: TRBV6-5; CDR3aa: CASSYLAGLNYGYTF
j_gene: TRBJ2-6; v_gene: TRBV7-3; CDR3aa: CASSLWGWPGANVLTF
j_gene: TRBJ1-1; v_gene: TRBV18; CDR3aa: CASSGQKNTEAFF